The TCR beta chain under discussion was sequenced for a study of control samples from healthy donors and cancer patients. The CDR3 loop spans 11 amino acids. CDR1 and CDR2 (germline): KGHDR, SFDVKD. V lost 8 bases, J lost 7 bases, and 8 bases lay in between. Clones were sequenced by immunoSEQ multiplex PCR, and TCRdb holds only the in-frame ones, with some missing. Among approximately 99,000 clones, around four fifths were seen once, and the ten largest hold approximately 6.7%. The chain carries TRBV24-1 and TRBJ1-5; D remains ambiguous. Sequenced input: blood. This receptor was identified in a young man in good health. The CDR3: CATIGLQPQHF. The CDR3 DNA follows: TGTGCCACCATTGGACTGCAGCCCCAGCATTTT.